The clone carrying this TCR beta chain occurred a few times. Germline assignment: CDR1 MNHEY and CDR2 SMNVEV (reference sequence). The V gene end was trimmed by 8 bases and the J gene end by 0 bases; junction bases not matched to a gene: 6. The CDR3 totals 15 residues. The data stem from a study of T cells in Graves' hyperthyroidism and ophthalmopathy. Clinical symptoms, serum thyroxine and TRAb, thyroid ultrasound and orbital computed tomography were used for the diagnoses. Amplification of TCR beta CDR3 regions was performed using RNA transcripts as template. First-round RT-PCR with HTBI primers amplified the TCR CDR3 region. TCRdb processed the multiplex PCR reads anew with MiXCR; each CDR3 protein has one entry. Among hundreds of thousands of distinct CDR3 sequences listed, around 15% were seen once.

This clonotype was sampled from a woman in her thirties or forties with Graves' ophthalmopathy. Sequencing input: blood. This sequence joins TRBV27 and TRBJ2-7, with TRBD1 matching over 11 bases. CDR3 in amino acids: CASSIGTGGSYEQYF. The CDR3 nucleotides are TGTGCCAGCTCGATCGGGACAGGGGGCTCCTACGAGCAGTACTTC.